The next 12 T cell receptor beta chains were all read from a single sample in a study of blood T cell repertoires in COVID-19. Repertoires were generated with immunoSEQ multiplex PCR, while TCRdb's copy carries only in-frame clones and drops some. The sample contains some 100,000 clones, around four fifths of which appear only once. The sequenced material came from peripheral blood. Receptor source: a woman aged 60-70 years with acute or convalescent COVID-19.

The rearrangement uses TRBV30 and TRBJ2-7; a weak D match, TRBD1 (6 bases). The CDR3 length is 13 residues. The ends were cut back, 3 bases at V and 4 bases at J, with 13 bases in the middle. The germline V gene encodes CDR1 GTSNPN and CDR2 SVGIG (reference sequence). CDR3 loop: CAWRTGRAYEQYF. CDR3 nucleotide sequence: TGTGCCTGGAGGACAGGCCGGGCATACGAGCAGTACTTC.

This clone was seen only once. The genes are TRBV28 and TRBJ1-1, with D perhaps matching TRBD1 (6 bases). Trimming took off 6 bases at V and 11 bases at J, with 19 bases between the two ends. The CDR3 totals 13 residues. Germline V gene sequence: CDR1 MDHEN, CDR2 SYDVKM. The CDR3 reads CASRGGTLRWAFF. CDR3 nucleotide sequence: TGTGCCAGCAGAGGGGGAACCCTGAGGTGGGCTTTCTTT.

This chain uses TRBV9 with TRBJ2-5; D perhaps matches TRBD2 (6 bases). V lost 4 bases and J 1 base, leaving 17 bases between the germline ends. Germline V lookup: CDR1 SGDLS, CDR2 YYNGEE. This CDR3 comprises 16 residues. CDR3 DNA: TGTGCCAGCAGCCCTGGTATAGCGGACATCCAAGAGACCCAGTACTTC. It is translated as CASSPGIADIQETQYF.

This chain uses TRBV27 with TRBJ1-5; D perhaps matches TRBD1 (5 bases). The CDR3 has 17 amino acids. The V gene's germline CDR1 is MNHEY and CDR2 SMNVEV (reference sequence). Trimming took 2 bases from V and 2 from J, leaving 16 bases between them. The DNA of the CDR3 is TGTGCCAGCAGTTTACAGGCGCGGGGGGATGGCAATCAGCCCCAGCATTTT. Protein sequence: CASSLQARGDGNQPQHF.

This clone has a handful of counts. The chain uses TRBV24-1 and TRBJ2-7, with D tentatively TRBD2 (5 bases). Trimming shortened V by 2 bases and J by 0 bases, and 7 bases separated the two germline ends. CDR1 and CDR2 from the germline V gene are KGHDR and SFDVKD. The CDR3 extends over 14 amino acids. The CDR3 sequence: CATSDSGISYEQYF. Written as DNA, the CDR3 is TGTGCCACCAGTGATTCCGGGATCTCCTACGAGCAGTACTTC.

This clone has more than one count but fewer than ten. V usage is TRBV28 and J usage is TRBJ2-5; D not resolved. This CDR3 region has 13 residues. Germline CDR1 MDHEN, CDR2 SYDVKM. V was pared by 6 bases and J by 1 base, with 9 bases between. The CDR3 spells CASRVTVQETQYF. CDR3 DNA: TGTGCCAGCAGGGTTACAGTCCAAGAGACCCAGTACTTC.

The chain recombines TRBV29-1 with TRBJ2-5, with D tentatively TRBD1 (6 bases). This CDR3 has 13 amino acids. The V and J ends lost 6 bases and 2 bases respectively, with 13 bases between them. CDR1 SQVTM and CDR2 ANQGSEA come from the germline V gene. CDR3 nucleotide sequence: TGCAGCGTCGACACCGGACAGCAAGAGACCCAGTACTTC. Translated, it gives CSVDTGQQETQYF.

This clone was recorded a few times. This rearrangement joins TRBV9 to TRBJ2-7, with 9 bases matching TRBD1. Germline V gene sequence: CDR1 SGDLS, CDR2 YYNGEE. After removal of 3 bases from V and 2 bases from J, the junction contained 12 bases not matched to a gene. CDR3 size: 17 residues. This CDR3 is CASSEGKGTGRTYEQYF. The DNA for the CDR3 is TGTGCCAGCAGCGAAGGGAAAGGGACAGGGCGAACCTACGAGCAGTACTTC.

V gene TRBV2 combines with J gene TRBJ1-5; the D gene is possibly TRBD1 (5 bases). The germline V and J ends were trimmed by 6 bases and 2 bases, with 14 bases remaining between them. Germline assignment: CDR1 SNHLY and CDR2 FYNNEI. The CDR3 is 15 residues long. CDR3 DNA: TGTGCCAGCAGAACAGGTAGAACAGGCAATCAGCCCCAGCATTTT. It is translated as CASRTGRTGNQPQHF.

The V gene is TRBV2, the J gene TRBJ1-1; D is undetermined. The germline V gene has CDR1 SNHLY and CDR2 FYNNEI. The CDR3 is made up of 15 amino acids. V dropped 3 bases and J dropped 1 base, with 12 bases sitting between them. The CDR3 DNA sequence: TGTGCCAGCAGTGATACATCGAACCCGAACACTGAAGCTTTCTTT. It encodes CASSDTSNPNTEAFF.

This sequence joins TRBV27 and TRBJ1-1; D uncertain. V lost 4 bases to trimming and J lost 1 base, with 7 bases between them. Germline V CDR1 and CDR2: MNHEY, SMNVEV (reference sequence). CDR3 length: 13 amino acids. The CDR3 DNA reads TGTGCCAGCAGTTCCAGTCCGAACACTGAAGCTTTCTTT. This gives the protein CASSSSPNTEAFF.

V and J are TRBV12-3 or TRBV12-4 and TRBJ1-3, with a possible D match to TRBD1 (5 bases). The germline V and J ends were trimmed by 7 bases and 2 bases, with 9 bases remaining between them. The CDR3 length is 13 residues. The CDR3 here is CASKDSAGNTIYF. DNA for the CDR3: TGTGCCAGCAAAGACAGTGCTGGAAACACCATATATTTT.